This passage covers 4 T cell receptor beta chains from one sample sequenced in a study of blood T cell repertoires in COVID-19. The repertoire was sequenced with immunoSEQ multiplex PCR; TCRdb's copy has only in-frame clones and lacks some. The data show tens of thousands of clones, more than 85% seen once. The sequenced material came from peripheral blood. The receptors were gathered from a human donor in a cohort sampled during active COVID-19.

This sequence joins TRBV2 and TRBJ2-3; a possible D gene is TRBD2 (5 bases). From germline, CDR1 is SNHLY and CDR2 FYNNEI. The CDR3 has 14 residues. The V end lost 6 bases, the J end lost 3 bases, and 13 bases lay between the germline ends. The CDR3 loop reads CASSDSVGTDTQYF. The CDR3 bases are TGTGCCAGCAGCGATAGCGTGGGGACAGATACGCAGTATTTT.

The chain recombines TRBV30 with TRBJ2-1, with a tentative D call TRBD1 (5 bases). The CDR3 totals 12 residues. The V end was cut by 6 bases, the J end by 12 bases, with 18 bases between. Germline CDR1 is GTSNPN and CDR2 is SVGIG (reference sequence). CDR3 nucleotides: TGTGCCTGCAGTCAAACAAGGACATTGCAGTTCTTC. Its translation: CACSQTRTLQFF.

In this sample, this clone turned up once. J is TRBJ1-1 and V is TRBV3-1 (or the pseudogene TRBV3-2); D ambiguous. Trimming removed 2 bases at V and 7 bases at J, with 11 bases between. The length of the CDR3 is 13 residues. Germline V CDR1 and CDR2: LGHDT, YNNKEL (reference sequence). CDR3 DNA: TGTGCCAGCAGCCAAATCTCCGGGAATGAAGCTTTCTTT. This codes for CASSQISGNEAFF.

V gene TRBV5-5 combines with J gene TRBJ1-1, with D possibly matching TRBD1 (5 bases). CDR1 is SGHKS, CDR2 YYEKEE, per germline (reference sequence). This CDR3 has 13 residues. Trimming removed 4 bases from V and 4 bases from J, with 11 bases in between. CDR3 nucleotides: TGTGCCAGCAGCGTGGGGAGGGGCACTGAAGCTTTCTTT. The encoded protein is CASSVGRGTEAFF.